What follows are 28 T cell receptor beta chains derived from one specimen sequenced in a study of graft-versus-host responses after intestinal transplantation. Their antigens are not known. Generated by immunoSEQ multiplex PCR, the TCRdb table keeps only in-frame clones and is missing some. Among 100,000 or so clones listed, about 93% were seen once. Sequencing used unstimulated CD8+ T cells sorted from spleen or lymph node cells, obtained before intestinal transplant. The receptors shown here come from a human donor who received an intestinal transplant.

As concerns this clone: Sequence at one end of the junction differs from germline and may be a read error. The chain has TRBV7-9 and TRBJ1-1; no clear D. Per germline, CDR1 SEHNR and CDR2 FQNEAQ (reference sequence). CDR3 length: 15 amino acids. CDR3 in DNA: TGCGCCAGCAGCCAGCACGTCGGGGAGAACACTGAAGCTTTCTTT. It translates to CASSQHVGENTEAFF.

The chain links TRBV25-1 to TRBJ1-1; 9 bases match TRBD1. V lost 4 bases to trimming and J lost 5 bases; unmatched junction nucleotides: 5. This CDR3 comprises 14 residues. Germline V CDR1 and CDR2: MGHDK, SYGVNS. The CDR3 here is CASSVQGAHTEAFF. In DNA form, the CDR3 reads TGTGCCAGCAGTGTACAGGGGGCGCATACTGAAGCTTTCTTT. The full variable domain, in which reference TRBV25-1 and TRBJ1-1 provide the parts outside the CDR3, is EADIYQTPRYLVIGTGKKITLECSQTMGHDKMYWYQQDPGMELHLIHYSYGVNSTEKGDLSSESTVSRIRTEHFPLTLESARPSHTSQYLCASSVQGAHTEAFFGQGTRLTVV.

CDR3 sequence (DNA): TGTGCCAGCAGCTCCCATCTAGCGGGGGGGATGGAGCAGTACTTC. Encoded protein: CASSSHLAGGMEQYF. This chain uses TRBV7-2 with TRBJ2-7; 12 positions match TRBD2. Germline V CDR1 and CDR2: SGHTA, FQGNSA. CDR3 length: 15 amino acids. V lost 4 bases, J lost 7 bases, and 8 bases stayed unmatched.

The chain's CDR3 is CASSSGGGLNSPLHF. DNA for the CDR3: TGTGCCAGCAGCTCGGGGGGCGGATTAAATTCACCCCTCCACTTT. The rearrangement links TRBV7-2 to TRBJ1-6; a possible D gene is TRBD1 (6 bases). Germline V gene data show CDR1 as SGHTA and CDR2 as FQGNSA. The CDR3 length is 15 residues. V dropped 4 bases and J dropped 7 bases, with 14 bases sitting between them. Complete variable domain (other parts from reference TRBV7-2 and TRBJ1-6): GAGVSQSPSNKVTEKGKDVELRCDPISGHTALYWYRQSLGQGLEFLIYFQGNSAPDKSGLPSDRFSAERTGGSVSTLTIQRTQQEDSAVYLCASSSGGGLNSPLHFGNGTRLTVT.

The chain employs TRBV4-1 and TRBJ2-5, with 7 bases aligning to TRBD1. Per germline, CDR1 MGHRA and CDR2 YSYEKL. The ends lost 3 bases at V and 5 bases at J; junction bases unmatched: 12. The CDR3 is 16 residues long. CDR3 in DNA: TGCGCCAGCAGCCAGGCTCCCAGACAGGGTCAGGAGACCCAGTACTTC. This sequence encodes CASSQAPRQGQETQYF.

The chain has TRBV9 and TRBJ2-1; D not resolved. V lost 0 bases and J 0 bases, leaving 7 bases between the germline ends. Germline V CDR1 and CDR2: SGDLS, YYNGEE. The CDR3 totals 15 residues. CDR3 sequence reads: CASSVGASSYNEQFF. The CDR3 region has the DNA TGTGCCAGCAGCGTAGGCGCTAGCTCCTACAATGAGCAGTTCTTC.

The chain uses TRBV6-5 and TRBJ1-1, with unresolved D. The CDR3 covers 13 residues. In germline, CDR1 is MNHEY, CDR2 SVGAGI. The V end lost 6 bases, the J end lost 7 bases, and 15 bases lay between the germline ends. The CDR3 here is CASRDSSPGEAFF. CDR3 DNA sequence: TGTGCCAGCAGGGATTCGAGCCCGGGTGAAGCTTTCTTT.

CDR3 amino acids: CASSFLTGTGVDYTF. The CDR3 DNA sequence: TGTGCCAGCAGTTTCCTTACCGGGACAGGGGTGGACTACACCTTC. The chain couples TRBV27 to TRBJ1-2, with 10 bases identical to TRBD1. The CDR3 totals 15 residues. Trimming took 3 bases from V and 10 from J; bases not matched to a gene: 11. The germline V gene encodes CDR1 MNHEY and CDR2 SMNVEV (reference sequence).

The table lists this clone with a few counts. This chain joins TRBV27 and TRBJ1-4; 7 nucleotides line up with TRBD1. Germline V lookup: CDR1 MNHEY, CDR2 SMNVEV (reference sequence). CDR3 size: 13 residues. The J segment lost 8 bases and the V segment lost 5 bases, leaving 5 bases of the junction unmatched. In nucleotides, the CDR3 is TGTGCCAGCAGTCCCCGGACAGGAGAAAAACTGTTTTTT. It specifies CASSPRTGEKLFF.

CDR3 sequence: CATSIGTGDYNEQFF. DNA for the CDR3: TGTGCCACCTCAATCGGGACAGGGGACTACAATGAGCAGTTCTTC. This chain joins TRBV6-5 and TRBJ2-1; 10 bases match TRBD1. The CDR3 extends over 15 amino acids. V shed 10 bases, J shed 3 bases, and the junction held 9 bases outside the gene matches. Germline V gene data show CDR1 as MNHEY and CDR2 as SVGAGI.

V usage is TRBV2 and J usage is TRBJ1-3; 7 nucleotides match TRBD1. Germline V gene lookup returns CDR1 SNHLY and CDR2 FYNNEI. The J segment lost 0 bases and the V segment lost 3 bases, leaving 8 bases of the junction unmatched. The CDR3 runs to 17 residues. The CDR3 nucleotides are TGTGCCAGCAGTGACTCGGTTACAGGGGACTCTGGAAACACCATATATTTT. Translation gives CASSDSVTGDSGNTIYF.

This chain uses TRBV4-1 with TRBJ1-1; a weak D match, TRBD1 (5 bases). Trimming took off 1 base at V and 10 bases at J, with 16 bases between the two ends. Germline-derived CDR1 and CDR2 are MGHRA and YSYEKL. CDR3 length: 14 amino acids. The CDR3 bases are TGCGCCAGCAGCCAAGTTCAATGGGGCTTTAGAGCTTTCTTT. Protein sequence: CASSQVQWGFRAFF.

J is TRBJ2-7 and V is TRBV27, with TRBD1 matching 8 bases. Germline CDR1 MNHEY, CDR2 SMNVEV (reference sequence). The CDR3 loop spans 14 amino acids. J was trimmed by 5 bases and V by 5 bases; bases with no gene match: 8. For the CDR3, the DNA is TGTGCCAGCAGTCATGGACAGGGTCGGAACGAGCAGTACTTC. It translates to CASSHGQGRNEQYF.

The rearrangement links TRBV7-2 to TRBJ2-1, with TRBD1 matching over 8 bases. Unmatched junction bases numbered 1, after V lost 3 bases and J lost 0 bases. Per the germline V gene, CDR1 is SGHTA and CDR2 is FQGNSA. The CDR3 covers 15 residues. The CDR3 DNA reads TGTGCCAGCAGCTTTGGGACAGGCTCCTACAATGAGCAGTTCTTC. Protein product: CASSFGTGSYNEQFF. Drawing the rest from reference TRBV7-2 and TRBJ2-1, the complete variable domain is GAGVSQSPSNKVTEKGKDVELRCDPISGHTALYWYRQSLGQGLEFLIYFQGNSAPDKSGLPSDRFSAERTGGSVSTLTIQRTQQEDSAVYLCASSFGTGSYNEQFFGPGTRLTVL.

The rearrangement joins TRBV6-4 to TRBJ2-2; D call uncertain. Trimming took off 0 bases at V and 3 bases at J, with 5 bases between the two ends. This CDR3 contains 14 residues. Germline V gene lookup returns CDR1 MRHNA and CDR2 SNTAGT. The CDR3 DNA reads TGTGCCAGCAGTGACTCCGGGTACACCGGGGAGCTGTTTTTT. It encodes CASSDSGYTGELFF.

The rearrangement joins TRBV7-2 to TRBJ2-3, with D unresolved. CDR3 size: 16 residues. CDR1 and CDR2 from the germline V gene are SGHTA and FQGNSA. V dropped 7 bases and J dropped 2 bases, with 19 bases sitting between them. This CDR3 reads CASTAGPYRHTDTQYF. CDR3 in DNA: TGTGCCAGCACCGCAGGTCCATACCGCCACACAGATACGCAGTATTTT. Full variable domain (outside the CDR3, taken from reference TRBV7-2 and TRBJ2-3): GAGVSQSPSNKVTEKGKDVELRCDPISGHTALYWYRQSLGQGLEFLIYFQGNSAPDKSGLPSDRFSAERTGGSVSTLTIQRTQQEDSAVYLCASTAGPYRHTDTQYFGPGTRLTVL.

The chain links TRBV4-3 to TRBJ1-2; 8 bases are shared with TRBD1. This CDR3 contains 16 residues. Germline V gene data show CDR1 as LGHNA and CDR2 as YSLEER. V was clipped by 4 bases and J by 6 bases; unmatched bases: 13. The CDR3 loop is CASSPAGGGPWDGYTF. The CDR3, as DNA: TGCGCCAGCAGCCCGGCAGGGGGCGGCCCTTGGGATGGCTACACCTTC.

The chain couples TRBV7-9 to TRBJ1-1; tentative D call: TRBD1 (6 bases). The CDR3 is made up of 12 amino acids. The V end lost 2 bases, the J end lost 8 bases, and 9 bases lay between the germline ends. Germline CDR1 and CDR2: SEHNR and FQNEAQ (reference sequence). CDR3 sequence reads: CASSLLGTEAFF. The CDR3 DNA reads as TGTGCCAGCAGCTTATTGGGGACAGAAGCTTTCTTT.

The gene calls are TRBV6-6 and TRBJ2-5; possibly TRBD2 for D (6 bases). Germline assignment: CDR1 MNHNY and CDR2 SVGAGI (reference sequence). Between the trimmed V and J ends, which lost 3 bases and 3 bases, there was a span of 17 bases. This CDR3 region has 16 residues. The CDR3 loop is CASSYPPGGMEETQYF. DNA for the CDR3: TGTGCCAGCAGTTATCCCCCAGGAGGGATGGAAGAGACCCAGTACTTC.

The gene calls are TRBV2 and TRBJ2-1, with TRBD1 identical over 11 bases. Trimming at V came to 6 bases and at J to 2 bases, leaving 9 bases not matched to a gene. CDR3 length equals 17 residues. Germline V gene data show CDR1 as SNHLY and CDR2 as FYNNEI. CDR3 nucleotide sequence: TGTGCCAGCAGGATTTGGGACAGGGGGACCCCCTACAATGAGCAGTTCTTC. Its protein product is CASRIWDRGTPYNEQFF.

The chain couples TRBV6-1 to TRBJ2-7, with a tentative D call TRBD1 (8 bases). The CDR3 is 11 amino acids. CDR1 is MNHNS and CDR2 is SASEGT in the germline V gene. The V end lost 9 bases, the J end lost 4 bases, and 10 bases lay between the germline ends. The CDR3 region has the DNA TGTGCCAGACAGGGGGGGTACGAGCAGTACTTC. Its protein product is CARQGGYEQYF.

The chain employs TRBV4-1 and TRBJ2-5; 7 nucleotides align to TRBD2. Near its end, the DNA agrees better with TRBJ2-7, so the J call may be wrong. Germline V gene data show CDR1 as MGHRA and CDR2 as YSYEKL. CDR3 size: 14 residues. The CDR3 reads CASSQGGSAYEQYF. CDR3 in DNA: TGCGCCAGCAGCCAAGGCGGGAGCGCCTACGAGCAGTACTTC.

The chain has TRBV19 and TRBJ1-3, with D hard to call. Germline values: CDR1 LNHDA, CDR2 SQIVND (reference sequence). V lost 3 bases and J lost 0, with 6 bases in between. The CDR3 runs to 14 residues. The CDR3 spells CASSIPGSGNTIYF. In DNA form, the CDR3 reads TGTGCCAGTAGTATCCCGGGCTCTGGAAACACCATATATTTT.

The V gene is TRBV5-8, the J gene TRBJ2-7; 7 bases match TRBD1. V was pared by 6 bases and J by 3 bases, with 9 bases of the junction left unmatched. The CDR3 sequence is 14 residues long. Germline V gene sequence: CDR1 SGHTS, CDR2 YDEGEE. In DNA form, the CDR3 reads TGTGCCAGCATTGGACAGGCGGACGACTACGAGCAGTACTTC. This sequence encodes CASIGQADDYEQYF.

V usage is TRBV30 and J usage is TRBJ2-3; tentatively, D is TRBD1 (6 bases). The CDR3 length is 14 residues. V shed 4 bases and J shed 4 bases, with 15 bases lying between them. CDR1 is GTSNPN, CDR2 SVGIG, per germline (reference sequence). DNA of the CDR3: TGTGCCTGGATGGGTATGGGGGCTGCAGATACGCAGTATTTT. Protein sequence: CAWMGMGAADTQYF.

CDR3 nucleotide sequence: TGTGCCAGCAGCGCCACAGGGACAGGGGCCTACGAGCAGTACTTC. This sequence encodes CASSATGTGAYEQYF. This rearrangement joins TRBV7-9 to TRBJ2-7; TRBD1 matches at 10 bases. Unmatched junction bases numbered 6, after V lost 5 bases and J lost 2 bases. Germline CDR1 is SEHNR and CDR2 is FQNEAQ (reference sequence). The CDR3 runs to 15 residues. Combining the CDR3 with reference TRBV7-9 and TRBJ2-7 gives the whole variable domain DTGVSQNPRHKITKRGQNVTFRCDPISEHNRLYWYRQTLGQGPEFLTYFQNEAQLEKSRLLSDRFSAERPKGSFSTLEIQRTEQGDSAMYLCASSATGTGAYEQYFGPGTRLTVT.

This rearrangement joins TRBV5-1 to TRBJ2-5, with D possibly being TRBD2 (6 bases). V lost 5 bases and J 5 bases, leaving 13 bases between the germline ends. Germline CDR1 and CDR2: SGHRS and YFSETQ. There are 13 residues in the CDR3. The chain's CDR3 is CASRASSEETQYF. CDR3 nucleotides: TGCGCCAGCAGAGCGTCTAGCGAGGAGACCCAGTACTTC.

The V call is TRBV9, the J call TRBJ2-7; TRBD2 aligns across 10 bases. Germline lookup yields CDR1 SGDLS and CDR2 YYNGEE. Trimming at V came to 0 bases and at J to 3 bases, leaving 3 bases not matched to a gene. The CDR3 covers 15 residues. CDR3: CASSVGPSGGYEQYF. The CDR3 region has the DNA TGTGCCAGCAGCGTAGGCCCTAGCGGGGGCTACGAGCAGTACTTC.